The sequence of this T cell receptor beta chain was determined in a study of blood T cell repertoires in COVID-19 (dated by TCRdb to the early 2020s). Describing the broader study: Samples covering the acute and convalescent phases of COVID-19 were provided by collaborators in the United States, Italy and Spain. The dataset comprised deeply sampled blood TCRbeta repertoires from subjects exposed to, actively infected with, or recovered from COVID-19. HLA class I and class II types, where available, came from metadata supplied by the sample provider rather than from assay-based typing. The material from the prospective study consisted of cDNA or gDNA derived from T cells, B-cell-depleted T cells, or PBMCs. Samples were obtained from the ongoing ImmuneRACE study (first 160 participants) and from 1,254 subjects provided by 6 global collaborators. The repertoires were made available in a free public database intended to serve as a resource for research on the immune response to SARS-CoV-2. The sample metadata nearly always contained a de-identified subject ID, COVID-19 status, age in years and sex. What the authors observed across the whole study: How much clinical and demographic metadata was included differed by source and by participant, and the metadata was provided uncurated.

Worth noting for this clone: Its binding antigen is unknown. Base qualities are missing; no much larger clone stands one base away.

TCRbeta CDR3 regions were amplified from genomic DNA by means of the immunoSEQ Assay, a bias-controlled multiplex PCR. As for how the authors treated the data: Nucleated cell counts per sample were estimated from amplification of reference gene primers within the assay. Sequence reads were collapsed and filtered to measure the absolute abundance of every unique TCRbeta CDR3 rearrangement. For each sample, productive Simpson clonality was calculated as the square root of Simpson's diversity index across productive rearrangements. Imported from immuneACCESS, the table was reduced by TCRdb to in-frame sequences with V and J called. These copies leave out some clones; in studies compared against another copy, an unresolved V gene accounts for under half, and the cause of the remainder is not known. V and J calls and clone size are given by that table; D and trimming were obtained from the DNA. For this sample the table gives around 77,000 clones, of which under 80% were detected only once. Clones ranked in the top ten supply around 27% of the sample.

Collaborating institutions collected whole blood in K2EDTA tubes following their own protocols. For TCRbeta analysis, collaborators shipped samples as frozen whole blood, isolated PBMCs, or DNA extracted from either of those sample types. The CDR1 and CDR2 encoded by the germline V gene (reference sequence) are LGHDT and YNNKEL. Counted from cysteine to phenylalanine, this CDR3 has 16 amino acids. Solely the CDR3 DNA is kept, with 48 bases framed from the first base. The germline ends are 7 bases apart after V is trimmed by 1 base and J by 0 bases. This TCR was recovered from a woman older than 75 with active or convalescent COVID-19. The sample comprised peripheral blood. This sequence uses TRBV3-1 (or the pseudogene TRBV3-2) and TRBJ2-6; confidence is insufficient to name the D gene. CDR3 loop: CASSQVSGSGANVLTF. The DNA sequence reads TGTGCCAGCAGCCAAGTTTCCGGCTCTGGGGCCAACGTCCTGACTTTC.